This TCR beta chain is from a study of shared clonotypes between healthy human individuals. The investigators split CD4+ cells into a CD45RA+ naive subset and a CD45RA-negative memory subset. V was cut by 4 bases and J by 3 bases, with 19 bases left in between. This CDR3 comprises 16 residues. Per the germline V gene, CDR1 is LGHNA and CDR2 is YNFKEQ. Study observations and caveats: The naive CD4 repertoires of a handful of donors were compared, and around 5% of clonotypes were shared.

Worth noting for this clone: Its specificity is not known.

The sorted-subset replicate PCRs were given 200 ng DNA, which is about 30,000 T cell genomes. As processed by the authors: ImmunoSEQ supplied junction-only sequences lacking quality scores, so filtering was different. Generated by immunoSEQ multiplex PCR, the TCRdb table keeps only in-frame clones and is missing some. That table is the source of V, J and clone size, and D and trimming were worked out from the DNA. The table has roughly 2 million clones, around 95% seen once; the top ten hold roughly 0.13%. V usage is TRBV4-2 and J usage is TRBJ2-7; a possible D gene is TRBD1 (6 bases). The sequence was obtained from a man younger than 35 in good health. Sequencing was done on a sample of naive CD4+ T cells sorted from blood. Noted subset: CD45RA+ positively selected. The chain's CDR3 is CASSLSVGQPFYEQYF. The CDR3 region has the DNA TGTGCCAGCAGCCTCAGCGTAGGACAGCCCTTCTACGAGCAGTACTTC.